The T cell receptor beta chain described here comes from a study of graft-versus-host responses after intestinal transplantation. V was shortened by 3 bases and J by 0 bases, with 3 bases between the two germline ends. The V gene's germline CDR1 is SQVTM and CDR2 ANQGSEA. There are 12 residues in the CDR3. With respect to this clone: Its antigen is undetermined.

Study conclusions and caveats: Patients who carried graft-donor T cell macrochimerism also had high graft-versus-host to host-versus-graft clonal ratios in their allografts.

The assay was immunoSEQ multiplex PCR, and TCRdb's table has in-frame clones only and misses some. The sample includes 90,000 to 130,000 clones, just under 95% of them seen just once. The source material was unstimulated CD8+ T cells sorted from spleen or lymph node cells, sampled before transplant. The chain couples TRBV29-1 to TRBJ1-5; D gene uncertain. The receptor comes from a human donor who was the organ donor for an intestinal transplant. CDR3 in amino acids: CSVDHSNQPQHF. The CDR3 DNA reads TGCAGCGTTGACCATAGCAATCAGCCCCAGCATTTT.